This is a list of T cell receptor beta chains from one sample in a study of Tregs in tolerant kidney transplant recipients. Here immunoSEQ multiplex PCR was the method, and the copy in TCRdb shows in-frame clones only, minus some. The sample carries approximately 3,000 clones, approximately 40% recorded once. Their target antigens are unknown. The material sequenced was Tregs from blood cultured with allogeneic cells. These receptors originate from a human donor in good health. CDR3s include the opening cysteine and the closing phenylalanine or tryptophan. A D gene is named only where the DNA matches it firmly. A row's size may be missing; if present it is once, few, many or a size class.

V gene,D gene,clone size,J gene,CDR3 DNA,CDR3 protein
TRBV4-1,-,-,TRBJ2-4,TGCGCCAGCAGCCAAGATACAGGGCGATCGGGCAAAAACATTCAGTACTTC,CASSQDTGRSGKNIQYF
TRBV11-2,TRBD2,-,TRBJ2-7,TGTGCCAGCAGCCAAGATATGGCTAGCGGGAGCCACTACGAGCAGTACTTC,CASSQDMASGSHYEQYF
TRBV7-9,TRBD1,-,TRBJ2-5,TGTGCCAGCAGCCTAGGACAGGGGGAACAAGAGACCCAGTACTTC,CASSLGQGEQETQYF
TRBV5-1,-,few,TRBJ1-2,TGCGCCAGCACCCCGGGGATAGGGAACTATGGCTACACCTTC,CASTPGIGNYGYTF
TRBV7-9,TRBD2,-,TRBJ2-5,TGTGCCAGCAGCCCCACGAGCGGGGGGTGGGAGACCCAGTACTTC,CASSPTSGGWETQYF
TRBV10-3,TRBD2,-,TRBJ2-3,TGTGCCATCGCCGGGACTAGCGGGGATACGCAGTATTTT,CAIAGTSGDTQYF
TRBV5-4,TRBD2,-,TRBJ2-7,TGTGCCAGCAGCTTGGCGCCGGGACTAGCGGGGGGCGAGCAGTACTTC,CASSLAPGLAGGEQYF
TRBV7-1,-,once,TRBJ2-7,TGTGCCAGCAGCTTAGCGTCTTTCCGGGACTTCAACCTCTTCTACGAGCAGTACTTC,CASSLASFRDFNLFYEQYF
TRBV6-5,TRBD2,-,TRBJ2-7,TGTGCCAGCAGTTACCCCCCTAGCGGCGTTTACGAGCAGTACTTC,CASSYPPSGVYEQYF
TRBV18,TRBD1,medium-sized,TRBJ2-1,TGTGCCAGCTCACCACCGTTCGTAACAGGGGGGACTGAGCAGTTCTTC,CASSPPFVTGGTEQFF
TRBV30,-,few,TRBJ2-3,TGTGCCTGGAGGGGTAGCTGGTTTACGCAGTATTTT,CAWRGSWFTQYF
TRBV4-2,-,medium-sized,TRBJ1-2,TGTGCCAGCAGCAGCGGAGATAACTATGGCTACACCTTC,CASSSGDNYGYTF
TRBV30,-,-,TRBJ2-2,TGTGCCTGGACCACCGGGGCGGGGTCCGGGGAGCTGTTTTTT,CAWTTGAGSGELFF
TRBV7-5,-,-,TRBJ2-4,TGTGCCAGCAGCTTAGAGAGGGCCATTCAGTACTTC,CASSLERAIQYF
TRBV10-3,-,medium-sized,TRBJ1-1,TGTGCCATCAGTGACTCGCGGATTGGGAGGAACACTGAAGCTTTCTTT,CAISDSRIGRNTEAFF
TRBV6-6,TRBD2,large,TRBJ2-7,TGTGCCAGCAGTTATAGAGGCGGGAGGAGGTACGAGCAGTACTTC,CASSYRGGRRYEQYF
TRBV5-1,-,few,TRBJ1-6,TGCGCCAGCAGCTTATCAGGGAATAATTCACCCCTCCACTTT,CASSLSGNNSPLHF
TRBV19,TRBD1,-,TRBJ1-2,TGTGCCAGTAGACTTACAGGGGGGCACTATGGCTACACCTTC,CASRLTGGHYGYTF
TRBV7-9,-,-,TRBJ2-7,TGTGCCAGCAGCTCTGGGGACGAGCAGTACTTC,CASSSGDEQYF
TRBV18,-,few,TRBJ2-1,TGTGCCAGCTCACGCTCGACAGGAAGGGGCACAAATGAGCAGTTCTTC,CASSRSTGRGTNEQFF
TRBV6-4,TRBD1,once,TRBJ1-5,TGTGCCAGCAGGAAGGAACAGGGGAATCAGCCCCAGCATTTT,CASRKEQGNQPQHF
TRBV5-5,-,-,TRBJ2-1,TGTGCCAGCAGCTTGGAACAAAGCTCCTACAATGAGCAGTTCTTC,CASSLEQSSYNEQFF
TRBV7-8,-,medium-sized,TRBJ2-7,TGTGCCAGCAGCTTAGCGTCTTTCCGGGACTTCAACCTCTTCTACGAGCAGTACTTC,CASSLASFRDFNLFYEQYF
TRBV27,-,few,TRBJ1-5,TGTGCCAGCAGCCTTCTGGGCCCGACAGGTTCGAATCAGCCCCAGCATTTT,CASSLLGPTGSNQPQHF
TRBV7-9,-,medium-sized,TRBJ1-1,TGTGCCAGCAGCTTAGGTTGGGCGGCTGAAGCTTTCTTT,CASSLGWAAEAFF
TRBV22-1,-,-,TRBJ1-2,TGTCCTGGGAGGATGTGTGCGAGAAAGACCTATGGCTACACCTTC,CPGRMCARKTYGYTF
TRBV4-1,TRBD2,-,TRBJ2-7,TGCGCCAGCAGCCATTCCCCCGGACTAGCGGGAGGAGACGAGCAGTACTTC,CASSHSPGLAGGDEQYF
TRBV7-9,-,-,TRBJ1-2,TGTGCCAGCAGCCAAGTGTCCTATGGCTACACCTTC,CASSQVSYGYTF
TRBV27,-,-,TRBJ1-6,TGTGCCAGCAGTTTCAGGGCAACCTATAATTCACCCCTCCACTTT,CASSFRATYNSPLHF
TRBV2,TRBD2,medium-sized,TRBJ2-5,TGTGCCAGCAGTGTTCTAGCGGGGGGGGAAGAGACCCAGTACTTC,CASSVLAGGEETQYF